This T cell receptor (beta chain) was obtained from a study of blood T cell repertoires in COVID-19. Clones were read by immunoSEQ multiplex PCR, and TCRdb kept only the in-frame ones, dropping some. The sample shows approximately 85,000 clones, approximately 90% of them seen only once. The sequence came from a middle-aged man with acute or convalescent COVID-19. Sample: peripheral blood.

CDR3 protein: CASTRSNLDEKLFF. The CDR3 DNA sequence: TGTGCCAGCACGAGATCTAATCTGGATGAAAAACTGTTTTTT. This sequence joins TRBV2 and TRBJ1-4; D unresolved. V was cut by 7 bases and J by 6 bases, with 15 bases left in between. The CDR3 has 14 amino acids. The germline CDR1 and CDR2 sequences are SNHLY and FYNNEI.